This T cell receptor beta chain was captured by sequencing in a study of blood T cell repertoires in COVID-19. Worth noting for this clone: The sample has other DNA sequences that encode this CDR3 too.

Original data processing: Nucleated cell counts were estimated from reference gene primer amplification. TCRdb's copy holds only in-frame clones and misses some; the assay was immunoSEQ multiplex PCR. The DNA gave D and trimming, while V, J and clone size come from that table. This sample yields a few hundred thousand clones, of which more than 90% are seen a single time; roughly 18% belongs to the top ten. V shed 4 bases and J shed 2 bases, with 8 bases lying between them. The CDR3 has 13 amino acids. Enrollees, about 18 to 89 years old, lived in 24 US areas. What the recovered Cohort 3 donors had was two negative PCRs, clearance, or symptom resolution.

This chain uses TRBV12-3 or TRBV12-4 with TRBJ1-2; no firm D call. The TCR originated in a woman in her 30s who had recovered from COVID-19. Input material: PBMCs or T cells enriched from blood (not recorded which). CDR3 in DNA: TGTGCCAGCAGTTCGGCCGGGAACTATGGCTACACCTTC. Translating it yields CASSSAGNYGYTF.